One sample yielded the 9 T cell receptor beta chains listed below, sequenced in a study of T cells in Graves' hyperthyroidism and ophthalmopathy. Amplified TCR beta CDR3 regions derived from RNA transcripts. RT-PCR in the first round (using the HTBI primer set) targeted the TCR CDR3. Each CDR3 protein gets one entry after TCRdb re-called the multiplex PCR reads with MiXCR. The table records fewer than 500,000 distinct CDR3 sequences, 13% of them present only once. What was sequenced was blood. The receptors come from a young man with Graves' hyperthyroidism that later progressed to Graves' ophthalmopathy.

Many counts were recorded for this clonotype. CDR3 amino acids: CASSLEQNYGYTF. The CDR3 DNA reads TGTGCCAGCAGCTTAGAACAGAACTATGGCTACACCTTC. The V gene is TRBV7-9, the J gene TRBJ1-2; D is ambiguous. Germline CDR1 SEHNR, CDR2 FQNEAQ (reference sequence). This CDR3 comprises 13 residues. V lost 1 base to trimming and J lost 2 bases, with 5 bases between them. Filled out from reference TRBV7-9 and TRBJ1-2, the complete variable domain reads DTGVSQNPRHKITKRGQNVTFRCDPISEHNRLYWYRQTLGQGPEFLTYFQNEAQLEKSRLLSDRFSAERPKGSFSTLEIQRTEQGDSAMYLCASSLEQNYGYTFGSGTRLTVV.

This clonotype was found many times. This chain links TRBV30 with TRBJ1-5, with TRBD1 matching over 9 bases. CDR3 length: 14 amino acids. V trimming: 5 bases; J trimming: 2 bases; junction bases outside the gene matches: 4. The germline V gene encodes CDR1 GTSNPN and CDR2 SVGIG (reference sequence). The CDR3 bases are TGTGCCTGGGGCCGGACAGGGGGCAATCAGCCCCAGCATTTT. Translating gives CAWGRTGGNQPQHF.

This clonotype has at least ten counts. The chain joins TRBV20-1 to TRBJ2-3; 8 bases align to TRBD2. With V trimmed by 2 bases and J by 2 bases, 6 bases remained unmatched. The CDR3 spans 15 residues. In germline, CDR1 is DFQATT, CDR2 SNEGSKA (reference sequence). CDR3 protein: CSARRASGPTDTQYF. Written as DNA, the CDR3 is TGCAGTGCTAGACGGGCTAGCGGGCCCACAGATACGCAGTATTTT.

Only a few counts were recorded for this clonotype. This rearrangement joins TRBV20-1 to TRBJ2-1, with TRBD2 matching over 9 bases. The trim removed 2 bases at V and 10 bases at J, leaving 6 bases unmatched. The V gene's germline CDR1 is DFQATT and CDR2 SNEGSKA (reference sequence). The CDR3 sequence is 13 residues long. CDR3 sequence reads: CSARSSLAGEQFF. The CDR3 coding sequence is TGCAGTGCTAGATCTAGCCTAGCGGGAGAGCAGTTCTTC.

This clonotype was seen at least ten times. The V gene is TRBV20-1, the J gene TRBJ2-5; D assignment may be TRBD1 or TRBD2 (5 bases each). CDR3 length equals 12 residues. V lost 4 bases and J 6 bases, leaving 12 bases between the germline ends. The germline gives CDR1 DFQATT, CDR2 SNEGSKA (reference sequence). Here the CDR3 reads CSATGGPKTQYF. CDR3 in DNA: TGCAGTGCTACTGGGGGACCGAAGACCCAGTACTTC.

As regards this clonotype: One junction end does not reproduce the germline sequence, and a read error may be involved. The chain uses TRBV7-7 and TRBJ2-2, with TRBD1 identical over 10 bases. This CDR3 spans 16 amino acids. Germline CDR1 is SSHAT and CDR2 is FNYEAQ (reference sequence). CDR3 sequence reads: CASSLRQGANTGEQFF. The CDR3 nucleotides read TGTGCTAGCAGCTTACGACAGGGGGCGAATACCGGGGAGCAGTTTTTT.

This clonotype has a count of ten or more. This chain uses TRBV28 with TRBJ1-5; D call uncertain. From germline, CDR1 is MDHEN and CDR2 SYDVKM. Deletions cut 5 bases from V and 6 bases from J, with 20 bases between. The CDR3 covers 16 residues. This CDR3 is CASSVSMGRVTQPQHF. The DNA for the CDR3 is TGTGCCAGCAGTGTGAGTATGGGAAGAGTGACTCAGCCCCAGCATTTT.

This clonotype occurred a few times. The rearrangement uses TRBV6-2 or TRBV6-3 and TRBJ2-2, with D possibly called TRBD1 or TRBD2 (6 bases each). Germline V gene data show CDR1 as MNHEY and CDR2 as SVGEGT. V was pared by 2 bases and J by 9 bases, with 19 bases between. This CDR3 contains 16 residues. CDR3 sequence reads: CASSYVGGRRARELFF. CDR3 nucleotides: TGTGCCAGCAGTTACGTGGGGGGCCGACGGGCCAGGGAGCTGTTTTTT.

The chain links TRBV7-2 to TRBJ2-5; D not certain. The V end lost 2 bases, the J end lost 1 base, and 8 bases lay between the germline ends. The CDR3 consists of 14 residues. From germline, CDR1 is SGHTA and CDR2 FQGNSA. This chain's CDR3 is CASSLYGLQETQYF. The CDR3 DNA follows: TGTGCCAGCAGCTTATACGGGCTCCAAGAGACCCAGTACTTC. The entire variable domain, with the rest obtained from reference TRBV7-2 and TRBJ2-5, is as follows: GAGVSQSPSNKVTEKGKDVELRCDPISGHTALYWYRQSLGQGLEFLIYFQGNSAPDKSGLPSDRFSAERTGGSVSTLTIQRTQQEDSAVYLCASSLYGLQETQYFGPGTRLLVL.